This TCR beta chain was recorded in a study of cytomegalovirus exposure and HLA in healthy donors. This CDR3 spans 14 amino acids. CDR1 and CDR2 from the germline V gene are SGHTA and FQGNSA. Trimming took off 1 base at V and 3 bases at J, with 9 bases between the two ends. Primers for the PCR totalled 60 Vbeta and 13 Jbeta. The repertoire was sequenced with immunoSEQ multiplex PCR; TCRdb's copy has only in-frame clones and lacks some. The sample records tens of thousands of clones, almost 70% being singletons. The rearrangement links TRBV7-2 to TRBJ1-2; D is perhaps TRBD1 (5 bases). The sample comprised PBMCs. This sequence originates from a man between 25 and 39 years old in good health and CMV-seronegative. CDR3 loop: CASSLDGRDYGYTF. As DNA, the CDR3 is TGTGCCAGCAGCTTAGACGGCAGGGACTATGGCTACACCTTC.